The 7 T cell receptor beta chains given below trace back to one sample, sequenced in a study of cytomegalovirus exposure and HLA in healthy donors. Primers for the PCR totalled 60 Vbeta and 13 Jbeta. The assay was immunoSEQ multiplex PCR, and TCRdb's table has in-frame clones only and misses some. The sample carries roughly 160,000 clones, 65% to 80% recorded once. The material sequenced was PBMCs. The receptors were gathered from a man aged 40-50 years in good health and CMV-seronegative.

This clone was seen only a few times. The chain employs TRBV7-2 and TRBJ1-5; D remains ambiguous. CDR3 length: 15 residues. Germline loops: CDR1 SGHTA, CDR2 FQGNSA. Trimming took off 5 bases at V and 3 bases at J, with 14 bases between the two ends. The DNA for the CDR3 is TGTGCCAGCAGCGCCCCGGGATTCGACAATCAGCCCCAGCATTTT. It is translated as CASSAPGFDNQPQHF.

This clone occurred once. The chain carries TRBV7-3 and TRBJ1-1; D unresolved. Germline CDR1 is SGHTA and CDR2 is FQGTGA. V was cut by 5 bases and J by 3 bases, with 10 bases left in between. The length of the CDR3 is 13 residues. CDR3 in DNA: TGTGCCAGCAGCGAGACGAGGGACACTGAAGCTTTCTTT. Its translation is CASSETRDTEAFF. The entire variable domain, with the rest obtained from reference TRBV7-3 and TRBJ1-1, is as follows: GAGVSQTPSNKVTEKGKYVELRCDPISGHTALYWYRQSLGQGPEFLIYFQGTGAADDSGLPNDRFFAVRPEGSVSTLKIQRTERGDSAVYLCASSETRDTEAFFGQGTRLTVV.

The genes are TRBV5-1 and TRBJ2-7; 9 bases are a match to TRBD1. Germline V gene sequence: CDR1 SGHRS, CDR2 YFSETQ. The ends lost 5 bases at V and 3 bases at J; junction bases unmatched: 9. The CDR3 covers 15 residues. The CDR3 DNA follows: TGCGCCAGCAGAACCACAGGGGGCGTCGGCTACGAGCAGTACTTC. Protein: CASRTTGGVGYEQYF.

The chain uses TRBV19 and TRBJ2-7; 8 nucleotides line up with TRBD1. After removal of 5 bases from V and 3 bases from J, the junction contained 6 bases not matched to a gene. CDR1 is LNHDA, CDR2 SQIVND, per germline (reference sequence). The CDR3 consists of 14 residues. CDR3 in amino acids: CASSSGQGNYEQYF. In DNA, the CDR3 is TGTGCCAGTAGTTCCGGACAGGGTAACTACGAGCAGTACTTC. Filled out from reference TRBV19 and TRBJ2-7, the complete variable domain reads DGGITQSPKYLFRKEGQNVTLSCEQNLNHDAMYWYRQDPGQGLRLIYYSQIVNDFQKGDIAEGYSVSREKKESFPLTVTSAQKNPTAFYLCASSSGQGNYEQYFGPGTRLTVT.

In regard to this clone: Distinct nucleotide sequences in the sample also encode this CDR3. The gene calls are TRBV5-1 and TRBJ1-6; weak D call: TRBD1 (5 bases). Germline CDR1 reads SGHRS; CDR2 reads YFSETQ. Trimming shortened V by 1 base and J by 2 bases, and 10 bases separated the two germline ends. The CDR3 sequence is 16 residues long. The CDR3 reads CASSLQGDTYNSPLHF. The CDR3 DNA follows: TGCGCCAGCAGCTTGCAGGGTGACACCTATAATTCACCCCTCCACTTT. Complete variable domain (other parts from reference TRBV5-1 and TRBJ1-6): KAGVTQTPRYLIKTRGQQVTLSCSPISGHRSVSWYQQTPGQGLQFLFEYFSETQRNKGNFPGRFSGRQFSNSRSEMNVSTLELGDSALYLCASSLQGDTYNSPLHFGNGTRLTVT.

Worth noting for this clone: The same CDR3 arises from other DNA sequences in this sample as well. This chain links TRBV28 with TRBJ1-1; 9 bases fit TRBD1. The CDR3 has 17 amino acids. Germline CDR1 reads MDHEN; CDR2 reads SYDVKM. The V and J ends lost 1 base and 2 bases, in that order; junction bases with no gene match: 8. CDR3 sequence (DNA): TGTGCCAGCAGTTTATCGGGGGGGGACAGGGTTAACACTGAAGCTTTCTTT. Its protein product is CASSLSGGDRVNTEAFF. The complete variable domain, with remaining parts taken from reference TRBV28 and TRBJ1-1, reads DVKVTQSSRYLVKRTGEKVFLECVQDMDHENMFWYRQDPGLGLRLIYFSYDVKMKEKGDIPEGYSVSREKKERFSLILESASTNQTSMYLCASSLSGGDRVNTEAFFGQGTRLTVV.

J is TRBJ1-1 and V is TRBV9; 10 bases are a match to TRBD1. Germline-derived CDR1 and CDR2 are SGDLS and YYNGEE. Trimming took 4 bases from V and 5 from J; bases not matched to a gene: 5. The CDR3 runs to 14 residues. The CDR3 loop is CASSPRQGATEAFF. In DNA form, the CDR3 reads TGTGCCAGCAGCCCCCGACAGGGGGCTACTGAAGCTTTCTTT.